The 13 T cell receptor beta chains reported below all come from one sample, sequenced in a study of glioma-infiltrating T cells after dendritic cell vaccination. Sequenced by immunoSEQ multiplex PCR; TCRdb stores in-frame clones only, minus some. The sample records 99,000 or so clones, roughly 80% being singletons. Described time point: after dendritic cell vaccination, including at tumor progression/relapse. Sequencing was performed on blood, taken after dendritic cell vaccination. These receptors originate from a human donor with glioblastoma.

The chain uses TRBV6-1 and TRBJ2-7, with TRBD2 as a possible D gene (5 bases). Germline V lookup: CDR1 MNHNS, CDR2 SASEGT. V lost 7 bases and J lost 2, with 18 bases in between. The CDR3 contains 15 residues. The CDR3 region is CASTPNSGLPYEQYF. CDR3 bases: TGTGCCAGCACCCCGAACTCTGGACTGCCCTACGAGCAGTACTTC.

This clone occurred a few times. In nucleotides, the CDR3 is TGTGCCAGTAGTATGGGGCACTCTGGAAACACCATATATTTT. Protein sequence: CASSMGHSGNTIYF. This chain joins TRBV19 and TRBJ1-3, with D perhaps TRBD1 (5 bases). Germline V gene data show CDR1 as LNHDA and CDR2 as SQIVND (reference sequence). The CDR3 is made up of 14 amino acids. V was cut by 3 bases and J by 0 bases, with 6 bases left in between.

The V call is TRBV14, the J call TRBJ2-4, with 11 bases aligning to TRBD2. Germline V gives CDR1 SGHDN, CDR2 FVKESK. Trimming took 6 bases from V and 0 from J; bases not matched to a gene: 16. The CDR3 runs 20 residues. CDR3: CASSRGLAELTPLAKNIQYF. CDR3 nucleotide sequence: TGTGCCAGCAGTCGGGGACTAGCGGAACTTACCCCGCTAGCCAAAAACATTCAGTACTTC.

V is TRBV2 and J is TRBJ2-5, with D possibly TRBD2 on 5 matching bases. Germline V lookup: CDR1 SNHLY, CDR2 FYNNEI. V lost 4 bases to trimming and J lost 3 bases, with 12 bases between them. The CDR3 sequence is 14 residues long. DNA of the CDR3: TGTGCCAGCAGTGTAGTTCTCGGGGAAGAGACCCAGTACTTC. This gives the protein CASSVVLGEETQYF.

This sequence joins TRBV6-5 and TRBJ1-6, with 7 bases aligning to TRBD1. There are 11 residues in the CDR3. V shed 6 bases, J shed 13 bases, and the junction held 3 bases outside the gene matches. Per the germline V gene, CDR1 is MNHEY and CDR2 is SVGAGI. The CDR3 DNA reads TGTGCCAGCAGGCGACAGGGCCCCCTCCACTTT. Translating gives CASRRQGPLHF.

The V gene is TRBV4-1, the J gene TRBJ2-7, with D hard to call. From germline, CDR1 is MGHRA and CDR2 YSYEKL. This CDR3 contains 15 residues. The V end was cut by 4 bases, the J end by 3 bases, with 16 bases between. The CDR3 DNA sequence: TGCGCCAGCAGCCGACGACTCTCCGAAGACTACGAGCAGTACTTC. As protein: CASSRRLSEDYEQYF.

The genes are TRBV6-5 and TRBJ1-1; a weak D match, TRBD1 (6 bases). The germline gives CDR1 MNHEY, CDR2 SVGAGI. This CDR3 has 14 residues. V was clipped by 4 bases and J by 4 bases, with 13 bases between them. Here the CDR3 DNA reads TGTGCCAGCAGTTCCCACAGGGAGGGCACTGAAGCTTTCTTT. Amino acids: CASSSHREGTEAFF.

This chain links TRBV19 with TRBJ2-1; TRBD1 matches 9 bases. Losses at the gene ends were 3 bases for V and 12 bases for J; bases not matched to a gene: 12. This CDR3 region has 15 residues. Germline loops: CDR1 LNHDA, CDR2 SQIVND (reference sequence). The CDR3 is CASSIDRGVDTGQFF. Here the CDR3 DNA reads TGTGCCAGTAGTATCGACAGGGGGGTGGACACTGGGCAGTTCTTC.

V usage is TRBV2 and J usage is TRBJ1-1, with D possibly TRBD1 on 5 matching bases. V was shortened by 6 bases and J by 3 bases, with 8 bases between the two germline ends. Germline assignment: CDR1 SNHLY and CDR2 FYNNEI. The CDR3 runs 12 residues. The CDR3 is CASRDIYTEAFF. The DNA of the CDR3 is TGTGCCAGCAGGGACATCTACACTGAAGCTTTCTTT.

CDR3 region: CASSALSGFTDTQYF. The CDR3 DNA sequence: TGTGCCAGCAGCGCCCTTAGCGGTTTCACAGATACGCAGTATTTT. The chain couples TRBV5-4 to TRBJ2-3; the D gene is possibly TRBD2 (6 bases). This CDR3 is built from 15 residues. Germline CDR1 and CDR2: SGHNT and YYREEE (reference sequence). V gave up 4 bases and J gave up 2 bases, with 14 bases separating them.

The V and J genes are TRBV5-1 and TRBJ2-1; D is possibly TRBD1 (5 bases). Germline V gene sequence: CDR1 SGHRS, CDR2 YFSETQ. The V gene lost 1 base and the J gene lost 7 bases, with 12 bases spanning the gap. The CDR3 is made up of 14 amino acids. The chain's CDR3 is CASSLTGLRNEQFF. Here the CDR3 DNA reads TGCGCCAGCAGCTTGACAGGTCTAAGGAATGAGCAGTTCTTC. Together with reference TRBV5-1 and TRBJ2-1, the CDR3 gives the full variable domain: KAGVTQTPRYLIKTRGQQVTLSCSPISGHRSVSWYQQTPGQGLQFLFEYFSETQRNKGNFPGRFSGRQFSNSRSEMNVSTLELGDSALYLCASSLTGLRNEQFFGPGTRLTVL.

The genes are TRBV30 and TRBJ2-3, with a tentative D call TRBD2 (7 bases). The CDR3 covers 15 residues. Germline V gene sequence: CDR1 GTSNPN, CDR2 SVGIG (reference sequence). Trimming stripped 0 bases from V and 1 base from J, with 11 bases between. The CDR3 coding sequence is TGTGCCTGGAGTGTACAAGGGGGGGGCACAGATACGCAGTATTTT. Protein product: CAWSVQGGGTDTQYF. The complete variable domain, with remaining parts taken from reference TRBV30 and TRBJ2-3, reads SQTIHQWPATLVQPVGSPLSLECTVEGTSNPNLYWYRQAAGRGLQLLFYSVGIGQISSEVPQNLSASRPQDRQFILSSKKLLLSDSGFYLCAWSVQGGGTDTQYFGPGTRLTVL.

The V call is TRBV5-1, the J call TRBJ2-1, with 9 bases that match TRBD2. CDR3 length: 15 residues. Germline V gives CDR1 SGHRS, CDR2 YFSETQ. Trimming at V came to 5 bases and at J to 4 bases, leaving 7 bases not matched to a gene. The CDR3 loop is CASRSLAGEYNEQFF. The CDR3 nucleotides read TGCGCCAGCAGGTCGTTAGCGGGGGAGTACAATGAGCAGTTCTTC. The variable domain in full, with the rest retrieved from reference TRBV5-1 and TRBJ2-1, is KAGVTQTPRYLIKTRGQQVTLSCSPISGHRSVSWYQQTPGQGLQFLFEYFSETQRNKGNFPGRFSGRQFSNSRSEMNVSTLELGDSALYLCASRSLAGEYNEQFFGPGTRLTVL.